The 24 T cell receptor beta chains listed next were all sequenced from one sample in a study of naive and memory T cell subsets. Four PCR rounds used nested alpha and beta constant region primers plus the SP2 primer. TCRdb re-called the UMI-ligation and nested PCR reads with MiXCR, one entry per CDR3 protein. This table has around 30,000 distinct CDR3 sequences, approximately 6.7% appearing once. Treatment indicated: skin biopsy from PPD injection site in Mantoux-positive individual. The library had UMIs added by 3' ligation of an oligonucleotide to TCR cDNA. The source material was skin, sampled from a tuberculin skin test site. These TCRs come from an adult in good health.

This clonotype was detected many times. The CDR3 reads CASRTKQGPPNTEAFF. The CDR3 coding sequence is TGTGCCAGCAGGACTAAACAGGGGCCGCCCAACACTGAAGCTTTCTTT. The rearrangement uses TRBV6-1 and TRBJ1-1; 7 nucleotides line up with TRBD1. Germline values: CDR1 MNHNS, CDR2 SASEGT. The CDR3 extends over 16 amino acids. V lost 6 bases to trimming and J lost 2 bases; unmatched junction nucleotides: 12.

This clonotype appeared a few times. The J gene is TRBJ1-1, the V gene TRBV6-2 or TRBV6-3, with unresolved D. Germline CDR1 is MNHEY and CDR2 is SVGEGT. The CDR3 totals 15 residues. The V end lost 7 bases, the J end lost 5 bases, and 20 bases lay between the germline ends. CDR3 nucleotide sequence: TGTGCCAGCAACAACCCCTCAGGAGGGCCGACTGAAGCTTTCTTT. Protein: CASNNPSGGPTEAFF.

At least ten counts were recorded for this clonotype. This chain links TRBV6-5 with TRBJ2-7; possibly TRBD1 or TRBD2 for D (5 bases each). This CDR3 is built from 14 residues. Germline loops: CDR1 MNHEY, CDR2 SVGAGI. The V end was cut by 6 bases, the J end by 6 bases, with 18 bases between. CDR3 bases: TGTGCCAGCAGCCCACCGCAGGGAGCACGCGAGCAGTACTTC. This sequence encodes CASSPPQGAREQYF.

For this clonotype: A read error is possible here, since a much larger clone lies one base away. No conserved phenylalanine or tryptophan ends this CDR3, so it is likely a read error. The chain is built from TRBV5-4 and TRBJ2-3, with unresolved D. Germline V gene data show CDR1 as SGHNT and CDR2 as YYREEE (reference sequence). V lost 7 bases, J lost 6 bases, and 9 bases lay in between. This CDR3 contains 11 residues. The CDR3, as DNA: TGTGCCAGCCATGCTGTTGATACGCAGTATTAT. Translation gives CASHAVDTQYY.

CDR3 region: CASSLGGSEQYF. CDR3 nucleotide sequence: TGTGCCAGCAGTTTAGGGGGCTCCGAGCAGTACTTC. The rearrangement links TRBV12-3 or TRBV12-4 to TRBJ2-7; the D gene is possibly TRBD1 (5 bases). Trimming removed 1 base from V and 6 bases from J, with 7 bases in between. The CDR3 is made up of 12 amino acids.

This clonotype was observed many times. The chain is built from TRBV6-5 and TRBJ2-7, with D possibly TRBD2 on 6 matching bases. Trimming took 4 bases from V and 5 from J, leaving 15 bases between them. The germline gives CDR1 MNHEY, CDR2 SVGAGI. This CDR3 is 14 amino acids long. The CDR3 reads CASSLRGTNHEQYF. The CDR3 coding sequence is TGTGCCAGCAGTTTACGCGGGACGAACCACGAGCAGTACTTC.

The sample holds many counts of this clonotype. This sequence joins TRBV6-1 and TRBJ2-7, with 8 bases that match TRBD1. CDR1 MNHNS and CDR2 SASEGT come from the germline V gene. The CDR3 spans 15 residues. With V trimmed by 0 bases and J by 6 bases, 7 bases remained unmatched. In nucleotides, the CDR3 is TGTGCCAGCAGTGAAGCGCCGCGACAGGGGAGCGAGCAGTACTTC. This encodes CASSEAPRQGSEQYF.

There are many counts of this clonotype. The chain carries TRBV5-1 and TRBJ2-7; TRBD1 agrees at 7 bases. Unmatched junction bases numbered 16, after V lost 4 bases and J lost 6 bases. Germline V gene sequence: CDR1 SGHRS, CDR2 YFSETQ. The length of the CDR3 is 16 residues. In DNA, the CDR3 is TGCGCCAGCAGCCCGCAGGGGGAGAGGGGGTCGCGCGAGCAGTACTTC. Protein sequence: CASSPQGERGSREQYF.

This clonotype has ten or more counts. This chain uses TRBV18 with TRBJ2-2; TRBD2 might be the D (7 bases). This CDR3 is built from 14 residues. V lost 2 bases and J 7 bases, leaving 11 bases between the germline ends. Germline lookup yields CDR1 KGHSH and CDR2 LQKENI. This CDR3 is CASSPAGAHGELFF. For the CDR3, the DNA is TGTGCCAGCTCACCAGCGGGGGCCCACGGGGAGCTGTTTTTT.

This clonotype has at least ten counts. V usage is TRBV7-6 and J usage is TRBJ1-1, with TRBD1 matching over 8 bases. The CDR3 is 15 amino acids. CDR1 and CDR2 from the germline V gene are SGHVS and FNYEAQ. V shed 7 bases, J shed 1 base, and the junction held 8 bases outside the gene matches. CDR3 sequence (DNA): TGTGCCAGCAACCCCCGGACAGGGAAGAACACTGAAGCTTTCTTT. Translating it yields CASNPRTGKNTEAFF.

The chain joins TRBV4-2 to TRBJ1-4; TRBD1 might be the D (6 bases). The V gene lost 1 base and the J gene lost 7 bases, with 16 bases spanning the gap. The CDR3 has 16 amino acids. CDR1 is LGHNA and CDR2 is YNFKEQ in the germline V gene. CDR3 region: CASSQGTVLYSEKLFF. The CDR3 nucleotides read TGTGCCAGCAGCCAAGGGACAGTGCTCTATAGTGAAAAACTGTTTTTT.

This clonotype occurred many times. The chain uses TRBV7-9 and TRBJ2-4; D is possibly TRBD1 or TRBD2 (5 bases each). This CDR3 comprises 15 residues. V was pared by 1 base and J by 2 bases, with 9 bases between. Germline values: CDR1 SEHNR, CDR2 FQNEAQ (reference sequence). CDR3 DNA: TGTGCCAGCAGCTTAGTTGAGGGGACCAAAAACATTCAGTACTTC. Amino acid sequence: CASSLVEGTKNIQYF. The variable domain in full, completed from reference TRBV7-9 and TRBJ2-4, reads DTGVSQNPRHKITKRGQNVTFRCDPISEHNRLYWYRQTLGQGPEFLTYFQNEAQLEKSRLLSDRFSAERPKGSFSTLEIQRTEQGDSAMYLCASSLVEGTKNIQYFGAGTRLSVL.

This clonotype has just a few counts. The chain uses TRBV20-1 and TRBJ2-7, with TRBD1 identical over 8 bases. Germline V gene data show CDR1 as DFQATT and CDR2 as SNEGSKA (reference sequence). The length of the CDR3 is 16 residues. J lost 4 bases, V lost 0 bases, and 11 bases had no gene match. The CDR3 region is CSARDRRTGWIYEQYF. The CDR3 coding sequence is TGCAGTGCTAGAGATCGGCGGACAGGGTGGATATACGAGCAGTACTTC.

This clonotype was seen at least ten times. The chain is built from TRBV2 and TRBJ2-3; D may match TRBD1 or TRBD2 (5 bases each). The CDR3 is 11 amino acids. Per the germline V gene, CDR1 is SNHLY and CDR2 is FYNNEI. The V and J ends lost 4 bases and 6 bases respectively, with 5 bases between them. The CDR3 DNA follows: TGTGCCAGCAGTGGGGACGATACGCAGTATTTT. Residues: CASSGDDTQYF.

This clonotype showed up just a few times. A much larger clone sits a single nucleotide away, making a read error possible. The chain uses TRBV7-2 and TRBJ2-7, with a weak D call TRBD1 (6 bases). Trimming took 3 bases from V and 2 from J, leaving 8 bases between them. There are 13 residues in the CDR3. Germline V gene lookup returns CDR1 SGHTA and CDR2 FQGNSA. CDR3 DNA sequence: TGTGCCAGCAGCTTTGGACAGACCTACGAGCAGTACTTC. This encodes CASSFGQTYEQYF.

This clonotype was counted a few times. V and J are TRBV7-2 and TRBJ1-3; D gene unclear. Germline values: CDR1 SGHTA, CDR2 FQGNSA. The CDR3 sequence is 13 residues long. The germline V and J ends were trimmed by 5 bases and 1 base, with 6 bases remaining between them. CDR3: CASSHQSGNTIYF. The CDR3 bases are TGTGCCAGCAGCCATCAATCTGGAAACACCATATATTTT.

This clonotype was counted ten times or more. V is TRBV7-9 and J is TRBJ2-3; 9 bases line up with TRBD2. Germline CDR1 SEHNR, CDR2 FQNEAQ (reference sequence). Trimming took 4 bases from V and 0 from J; bases not matched to a gene: 8. The CDR3 runs to 17 residues. As DNA, the CDR3 is TGTGCCAGCAGCTATACCACAGCGGGGGGCAGCACAGATACGCAGTATTTT. This codes for CASSYTTAGGSTDTQYF.

This clonotype is a singleton in its sample. Germline is not matched at one junction end, which may reflect a read error. The chain links TRBV11-2 to TRBJ1-2, with unresolved D. The CDR3 runs 13 residues. Germline CDR1 reads SGHAT; CDR2 reads FQNNGV. CDR3 region: CASSPPGRYGDTF. In DNA, the CDR3 is TGTGCCAGCAGCCCCCCAGGCCGCTATGGCGACACCTTC.

This clonotype was recorded many times. The chain combines TRBV9 with TRBJ2-1, with D hard to call. CDR3 length: 14 amino acids. Trimming left V 0 bases short and J 8 bases short, with 12 bases between. CDR1 is SGDLS and CDR2 is YYNGEE in the germline V gene. CDR3 in DNA: TGTGCCAGCAGCGTAGTACCGAGTTTTTATGAGCAGTTCTTC. As protein: CASSVVPSFYEQFF.

This clonotype is categorized as medium-sized (0.01 to 0.1%). The chain carries TRBV12-3 or TRBV12-4 and TRBJ2-7, with 9 bases identical to TRBD2. This CDR3 has 14 amino acids. With V trimmed by 3 bases and J by 6 bases, 6 bases remained unmatched. CDR3 amino acids: CASSLSSGVPEQYF. The CDR3 bases are TGTGCCAGCAGTTTGTCTAGCGGGGTCCCCGAGCAGTACTTC.

CDR3 bases: TGTGCCAGTAGACCAGGACAGGGTAATTCGTTCGAAGCTTTCTTT. This gives the protein CASRPGQGNSFEAFF. The J gene is TRBJ1-1, the V gene TRBV19; TRBD1 agrees at 8 bases. CDR1 and CDR2 from the germline V gene are LNHDA and SQIVND (reference sequence). Trimming cost V 6 bases and J 8 bases; bases outside gene matches: 14. The CDR3 consists of 15 residues.

In the case of this clonotype: A much larger clonotype is one base distant, so this may be a read error. The chain is built from TRBV19 and TRBJ2-5; TRBD2 might be the D (6 bases). The germline V and J ends were trimmed by 3 bases and 5 bases, with 25 bases remaining between them. CDR1 is LNHDA and CDR2 is SQIVND in the germline V gene (reference sequence). The CDR3 covers 18 residues. The CDR3 protein is CASSIYLGGGGLWETQYF. The CDR3, as DNA: TGTGCCAGTAGTATCTATCTCGGAGGCGGCGGACTATGGGAGACCCAGTACTTC.

V usage is TRBV7-8 and J usage is TRBJ2-3; D ambiguous. The CDR3 has 14 residues. CDR1 is SGHVS and CDR2 is FQNEAQ in the germline V gene. Trimming took 2 bases from V and 4 from J, leaving 10 bases between them. CDR3 bases: TGTGCCAGCAGCTTACCAGCGATCCCAGATACGCAGTATTTT. Encoded protein: CASSLPAIPDTQYF. Filled out from reference TRBV7-8 and TRBJ2-3, the complete variable domain reads GAGVSQSPRYKVAKRGQDVALRCDPISGHVSLFWYQQALGQGPEFLTYFQNEAQLDKSGLPSDRFFAERPEGSVSTLKIQRTQQEDSAVYLCASSLPAIPDTQYFGPGTRLTVL.

This clonotype was seen at least ten times. This chain uses TRBV29-1 with TRBJ1-1, with D unclear. Trimming stripped 4 bases from V and 2 bases from J, with 14 bases between. Germline V gene data show CDR1 as SQVTM and CDR2 as ANQGSEA. CDR3 size: 14 residues. This CDR3 is CSVGRVEVNTEAFF. Here the CDR3 DNA reads TGCAGCGTTGGGCGGGTAGAGGTTAACACTGAAGCTTTCTTT.